A single sample is the source of the 17 T cell receptor beta chains below, sequenced in a study of T cell changes during pregnancy in multiple sclerosis. This table comes from immunoSEQ multiplex PCR, and its TCRdb copy is limited to in-frame clones, with some not included. The sample has under 85,000 clones, over 80% seen once. The sequenced sample was CD4+ T cells from peripheral blood mononuclear cells, obtained in the second trimester of pregnancy. The receptors were sampled from a female donor with multiple sclerosis, enrolled in a pregnancy study.

With regard to this clone: An end of the junction does not agree with germline; a read error may underlie this. The chain joins TRBV7-7 to TRBJ2-5; TRBD2 is a possible D gene (6 bases). Germline V gene data show CDR1 as SSHAT and CDR2 as FNYEAQ (reference sequence). The CDR3 has 15 residues. The CDR3 sequence is CASSLFSGQQETQYF. The CDR3 coding sequence is TGTGCTAGCAGCTTATTCAGCGGGCAGCAAGAGACCCAGTACTTC.

This rearrangement joins TRBV15 to TRBJ2-3, with D perhaps matching TRBD2 (7 bases). The CDR3 runs 16 residues. The germline V gene encodes CDR1 LNHNV and CDR2 YYDKDF (reference sequence). Trimming cost V 1 base and J 8 bases, with 19 bases left between them. CDR3 sequence: CATSRGRGGGPVTQYF. In DNA form, the CDR3 reads TGTGCCACCAGCAGAGGGAGAGGGGGGGGACCCGTTACGCAGTATTTT.

This clone was recorded once. The DNA for the CDR3 is TGTGCCAGCAGTTTATTTTTGGGACTACCCTACGAGCAGTACTTC. This translates into CASSLFLGLPYEQYF. The V gene is TRBV27, the J gene TRBJ2-7; the match to TRBD2 covers 7 bases. V lost 1 base and J lost 2; bases outside the gene matches: 5. The germline V gene encodes CDR1 MNHEY and CDR2 SMNVEV (reference sequence). The CDR3 sequence is 15 residues long.

The chain links TRBV7-9 to TRBJ2-5; 9 bases map to TRBD1. This CDR3 is built from 15 residues. V gave up 4 bases and J gave up 3 bases; unmatched junction bases: 6. From germline, CDR1 is SEHNR and CDR2 FQNEAQ (reference sequence). CDR3 nucleotides: TGTGCCAGCAGCTCGGACAGGGGCGGAAAAGAGACCCAGTACTTC. Translated, it gives CASSSDRGGKETQYF. The variable domain in full, completed from reference TRBV7-9 and TRBJ2-5, reads DTGVSQNPRHKITKRGQNVTFRCDPISEHNRLYWYRQTLGQGPEFLTYFQNEAQLEKSRLLSDRFSAERPKGSFSTLEIQRTEQGDSAMYLCASSSDRGGKETQYFGPGTRLLVL.

The chain employs TRBV20-1 and TRBJ2-1; D not resolved. With 6 bases removed from V and 4 bases from J, the gap between germline ends came to 4 bases. Germline CDR1 DFQATT, CDR2 SNEGSKA (reference sequence). CDR3 length equals 10 residues. CDR3 nucleotide sequence: TGCAGTGCCAAATACAATGAGCAGTTCTTC. It is translated as CSAKYNEQFF.

The V call is TRBV9, the J call TRBJ2-7; D unclear. V lost 2 bases and J lost 0, with 18 bases in between. Germline V gene data show CDR1 as SGDLS and CDR2 as YYNGEE. This CDR3 contains 17 residues. The CDR3 DNA follows: TGTGCCAGCAGCGTGAGAGCAATAACTGCAAGCTCCTACGAGCAGTACTTC. Translating it yields CASSVRAITASSYEQYF.

This clone came up once. The chain combines TRBV6-1 with TRBJ1-1; D unclear. Germline lookup yields CDR1 MNHNS and CDR2 SASEGT. The CDR3 runs to 14 residues. V lost 6 bases and J 1 base, leaving 12 bases between the germline ends. The CDR3 DNA follows: TGTGCCAGCAGAAGAAGACTTCAGAACACTGAAGCTTTCTTT. Translated: CASRRRLQNTEAFF.

The J gene is TRBJ2-1, the V gene TRBV6-1, with unresolved D. The germline CDR1 and CDR2 sequences are MNHNS and SASEGT. V lost 4 bases, J lost 6 bases, and 13 bases lay in between. This CDR3 has 14 residues. The CDR3 DNA is TGTGCCAGCAGTGCTCTAGTTATCGTCAATGAGCAGTTCTTC. Encoded protein: CASSALVIVNEQFF.

The table lists this clone with a count of one. The junction departs from the called germline gene at one end, perhaps through a read error. This chain connects TRBV7-7 to TRBJ2-6; 9 nucleotides agree with TRBD1. This CDR3 spans 19 amino acids. From germline, CDR1 is SSHAT and CDR2 FNYEAQ (reference sequence). The CDR3, as DNA: TGTGCTAGCAGCTTATTCATCCCCGGGACAGGGACTGGGGCCAACGTCCTGACTTTC. This codes for CASSLFIPGTGTGANVLTF. The whole variable domain, filled in from reference TRBV7-7 and TRBJ2-6, reads GAGVSQSPRYKVTKRGQDVTLRCDPISSHATLYWYQQALGQGPEFLTYFNYEAQPDKSGLPSDRFSAERPEGSISTLTIQRTEQRDSAMYRCASSLFIPGTGTGANVLTFGAGSRLTVL.

This clone was detected a few times. In DNA form, the CDR3 reads TGTGCCAGCAGTGGGGCAGCTGGAAACACCATATATTTT. Its translation: CASSGAAGNTIYF. The gene calls are TRBV6-1 and TRBJ1-3; D unclear. The CDR3 length is 13 residues. The ends were cut back, 4 bases at V and 2 bases at J, with 6 bases in the middle. Looked up from germline, CDR1 is MNHNS and CDR2 is SASEGT.

J is TRBJ1-3 and V is TRBV9, with D unresolved. The germline gives CDR1 SGDLS, CDR2 YYNGEE. The CDR3 is 17 residues long. The V end lost 5 bases, the J end lost 0 bases, and 18 bases lay between the germline ends. The CDR3 loop reads CASRSDPGKRSGNTIYF. In DNA, the CDR3 is TGTGCCAGCAGGTCCGATCCGGGAAAACGCTCTGGAAACACCATATATTTT. The entire variable domain, with the rest obtained from reference TRBV9 and TRBJ1-3, is as follows: DSGVTQTPKHLITATGQRVTLRCSPRSGDLSVYWYQQSLDQGLQFLIQYYNGEERAKGNILERFSAQQFPDLHSELNLSSLELGDSALYFCASRSDPGKRSGNTIYFGEGSWLTVV.

The chain carries TRBV19 and TRBJ2-3; 9 positions agree with TRBD2. The CDR3 has 16 residues. Unmatched junction bases numbered 10, after V lost 5 bases and J lost 4 bases. Germline-derived CDR1 and CDR2 are LNHDA and SQIVND (reference sequence). Written as DNA, the CDR3 is TGTGCCAGTAGTTCTTATAGCGGGAGCGTGCCAGATACGCAGTATTTT. Translation gives CASSSYSGSVPDTQYF.

The chain employs TRBV6-1 and TRBJ1-3, with D tentatively TRBD1 (6 bases). Trimming took off 4 bases at V and 4 bases at J, with 14 bases between the two ends. Germline lookup yields CDR1 MNHNS and CDR2 SASEGT. This CDR3 has 15 residues. As DNA, the CDR3 is TGTGCCAGCAGTGGATCAGGGGTCTTCGGAAACACCATATATTTT. Translated: CASSGSGVFGNTIYF.

The V call is TRBV18, the J call TRBJ2-4; TRBD1 aligns across 9 bases. This CDR3 has 14 amino acids. Germline V gene sequence: CDR1 KGHSH, CDR2 LQKENI. V trimming: 8 bases; J trimming: 8 bases; junction bases outside the gene matches: 10. The CDR3 DNA is TGTGCCAGCACCAACCAGGGGACAGGGTACATTCAGTACTTC. It is translated as CASTNQGTGYIQYF.

V usage is TRBV5-6 and J usage is TRBJ1-1; D is ambiguous. The germline V gene has CDR1 SGHDT and CDR2 YYEEEE. V dropped 0 bases and J dropped 1 base, with 7 bases sitting between them. The CDR3 runs 14 residues. CDR3 DNA sequence: TGTGCCAGCAGCTTGGTAGGAGCGAACACTGAAGCTTTCTTT. Protein product: CASSLVGANTEAFF.

The gene calls are TRBV29-1 and TRBJ2-1; 12 bases are shared with TRBD2. V shed 6 bases, J shed 8 bases, and the junction held 17 bases outside the gene matches. CDR1 and CDR2 (germline): SQVTM, ANQGSEA. The CDR3 sequence is 17 residues long. CDR3 in DNA: TGCAGCGTGCAACTAGCGGGAGGTCCCTCGGAGGTCTATGAGCAGTTCTTC. This translates into CSVQLAGGPSEVYEQFF.

The chain links TRBV7-2 to TRBJ1-6; tentatively, D is TRBD1 (5 bases). The CDR3 is made up of 14 amino acids. V was cut by 6 bases and J by 12 bases, with 18 bases left in between. Germline V gene data show CDR1 as SGHTA and CDR2 as FQGNSA. The CDR3, as DNA: TGTGCCAGCAGTCCCCCGCCAGGGCGCCTACCCCTCCACTTT. Its translation: CASSPPPGRLPLHF.